This T cell receptor (beta chain) stems from a study of cytomegalovirus exposure and HLA in healthy donors. The PCR ran on 60 Vbeta and 13 Jbeta primers. Repertoires were generated with immunoSEQ multiplex PCR, while TCRdb's copy carries only in-frame clones and drops some. The sample carries 90,000 to 150,000 clones, around 78% recorded once. The CDR3 contains 13 residues. Trimming removed 5 bases at V and 3 bases at J, with 11 bases between. Germline V CDR1 and CDR2: SGHRS, YFSETQ. Study-wide points: It is likely that the observed cluster of highly shared sequence variants was a sequencing artifact. The majority of CMV-associated TCR beta chains were reported as apparently HLA-restricted in a later analysis. Earlier analysis yielded a pattern in which most TCR beta V segments were productive about 90% or about 30% of the time.

Notes on this clone: The antigen is not known.

This clonotype originated in a woman aged 25 to 45 in good health and CMV-seropositive. The chain combines TRBV5-1 with TRBJ1-2; D not certain. The sample taken for sequencing was PBMCs. CDR3 loop: CASRSTVDYGYTF. In DNA form, the CDR3 reads TGCGCCAGCAGGTCTACAGTGGACTATGGCTACACCTTC. The whole variable domain, remainder taken from reference TRBV5-1 and TRBJ1-2, is KAGVTQTPRYLIKTRGQQVTLSCSPISGHRSVSWYQQTPGQGLQFLFEYFSETQRNKGNFPGRFSGRQFSNSRSEMNVSTLELGDSALYLCASRSTVDYGYTFGSGTRLTVV.